The clone carrying this T cell receptor (beta chain) was observed a single time. Germline loops: CDR1 ENHRY, CDR2 SYGVKD. The CDR3 runs to 14 residues. The ends were cut back, 4 bases at V and 2 bases at J, with 12 bases in the middle. The source of the sample is a study of cytomegalovirus exposure and HLA in healthy donors. The study ran its PCR with 60 Vbeta and 13 Jbeta primers. TCRdb keeps only in-frame clones here, not all; method: immunoSEQ multiplex PCR. Found here are 140,000 to 150,000 clones, 65% to 85% of them singletons; the top ten hold approximately 3.6%. Sequencing input: PBMCs. This chain uses TRBV10-3 with TRBJ2-7; D might be TRBD1 (5 bases). This receptor was obtained from a male donor in good health and CMV-seronegative. CDR3: CAISAAGWAYEQYF. The CDR3 region has the DNA TGTGCCATCAGTGCGGCAGGGTGGGCCTACGAGCAGTACTTC.